This is a list of T cell receptor beta chains from one sample in a study of identical twins. TCRdb re-derived calls from the 5' RACE reads in MiXCR, one entry per CDR3 protein. Here the sample spans roughly 710,000 distinct CDR3 sequences, approximately 6% being singletons. The sequencing input was naive T cells sorted from blood. The receptors were sampled from a man in his late teens or twenties in good health. CDR3s include the opening cysteine and the closing phenylalanine or tryptophan. D genes are given only for firm matches. Where a row states a size, it is once, few, many or the class of an expanded clone; other rows omit it.

TRBJ2-2 | 13 | many | TRBV5-5 | - | CASSLEGSGELFF | TGTGCCAGCAGCTTGGAAGGAAGTGGGGAGCTGTTTTTT
TRBJ1-1 | 14 | few | TRBV28 | - | CASSFEGKNTEAFF | TGTGCCAGCAGTTTCGAGGGGAAGAACACTGAAGCTTTCTTT
TRBJ1-5 | 14 | few | TRBV19 | - | CASSAVRGGQPQHF | TGTGCCAGTAGTGCGGTCCGCGGGGGCCAGCCCCAGCATTTT
TRBJ2-3 | 15 | many | TRBV4-3 | - | CASSPQRVPTDTQYF | TGCGCCAGCAGCCCCCAGCGGGTGCCCACAGATACGCAGTATTTT
TRBJ2-7 | 14 | many | TRBV28 | TRBD2 | CASLTSGFPYEQYF | TGTGCCAGCCTGACTAGCGGTTTCCCCTACGAGCAGTACTTC
TRBJ2-3 | 14 | many | TRBV7-2 | - | CASSLVGSRDTQYF | TGTGCCAGCAGCTTAGTAGGTTCTCGAGATACGCAGTATTTT
TRBJ2-7 | 17 | few | TRBV20-1 | TRBD2 | CSATGTSGRFRNDEQYF | TGCAGTGCAACCGGGACTAGCGGGAGGTTTAGGAACGACGAGCAGTACTTC
TRBJ2-1 | 12 | - | TRBV15 | - | CATSRDLQATFF | TGTGCCACCAGCAGAGATCTCCAGGCAACGTTCTTC
TRBJ2-3 | 13 | - | TRBV27 | - | CAVGEGGPSTQYF | TGTGCCGTGGGTGAGGGAGGCCCGAGTACGCAGTATTTT
TRBJ1-1 | 15 | - | TRBV2 | - | CASTLGRSGAREAFF | TGTGCCAGCACTCTCGGGAGGTCGGGGGCTCGTGAAGCTTTCTTT
TRBJ2-7 | 15 | many | TRBV5-6 | TRBD2 | CASSLASGPSYEQYF | TGTGCCAGCAGCTTGGCTAGCGGGCCCTCCTACGAGCAGTACTTC
TRBJ2-2 | 15 | few | TRBV12-3/TRBV12-4 | TRBD2 | CASRPTSGRTGELFF | TGTGCCAGCAGACCGACTAGCGGGAGGACCGGGGAGCTGTTTTTT
TRBJ1-2 | 16 | - | TRBV5-1 | - | CASTPTHKVGLYGYTF | TGCGCCAGCACCCCTACCCACAAAGTGGGGCTTTATGGCTACACCTTC
TRBJ2-7 | 14 | - | TRBV5-1 | - | CASSYRDTNYEQYF | TGCGCCAGCAGCTACCGGGACACCAACTACGAGCAGTACTTC
TRBJ1-1 | 13 | many | TRBV20-1 | - | CSASLTENTEAFF | TGCAGTGCTAGTTTGACAGAGAACACTGAAGCTTTCTTT
TRBJ1-5 | 14 | - | TRBV20-1 | - | CSARIVPGNQPQHF | TGCAGTGCTAGAATCGTCCCCGGCAATCAGCCCCAGCATTTT
TRBJ2-3 | 16 | - | TRBV6-2/TRBV6-3 | - | CASSYGRGRRTDTQYF | TGTGCCAGCAGTTACGGGAGGGGGCGGCGCACAGATACGCAGTATTTT
TRBJ2-7 | 14 | few | TRBV6-1 | TRBD2 | CATLPREGVYEQYF | TGTGCCACTCTCCCCCGGGAGGGAGTTTACGAGCAGTACTTC
TRBJ2-3 | 12 | many | TRBV5-1 | - | CASSPQTDTQYF | TGCGCCAGCAGCCCCCAAACAGATACGCAGTATTTT
TRBJ2-1 | 15 | - | TRBV29-1 | - | CSVEDKGAGDNEQFF | TGCAGCGTTGAAGATAAAGGGGCAGGGGACAATGAGCAGTTCTTC
TRBJ2-1 | 16 | - | TRBV29-1 | TRBD2 | CSVEGRTSGRGNEQFF | TGCAGCGTTGAAGGACGGACTAGCGGGAGGGGGAATGAGCAGTTCTTC
TRBJ2-7 | 15 | few | TRBV7-3 | - | CASSIARGNSYEQYF | TGTGCCAGCAGCATCGCCCGGGGGAACTCCTACGAGCAGTACTTC
TRBJ2-7 | 12 | many | TRBV18 | - | CASSASVYEQYF | TGTGCCAGCTCAGCTAGCGTCTACGAGCAGTACTTC
TRBJ2-3 | 16 | - | TRBV27 | TRBD1 | CASSLGSTGGWDTQYF | TGTGCCAGCAGTTTGGGCTCGACAGGGGGTTGGGATACGCAGTATTTT